This T cell receptor (beta chain) was recovered during a study of CD8 T cells in ankylosing spondylitis. MiXCR was run by TCRdb on the 5' RACE reads, yielding one entry per CDR3 protein. The table includes some 140,000 distinct CDR3 sequences, approximately 8.4% detected once. Germline V CDR1 and CDR2: SGHRS, YFSETQ. There are 14 residues in the CDR3. V dropped 0 bases and J dropped 8 bases, with 11 bases sitting between them. What was sequenced was synovial fluid, either unsorted or a sorted T cell fraction (not recorded which). This chain uses TRBV5-1 with TRBJ1-4; a weak D match, TRBD1 (5 bases). The source of this sequence is a male donor with ankylosing spondylitis. Written as DNA, the CDR3 is TGCGCCAGCAGCTTGGGCCAGGGTCGCGAAAAACTGTTTTTT. Protein product: CASSLGQGREKLFF.